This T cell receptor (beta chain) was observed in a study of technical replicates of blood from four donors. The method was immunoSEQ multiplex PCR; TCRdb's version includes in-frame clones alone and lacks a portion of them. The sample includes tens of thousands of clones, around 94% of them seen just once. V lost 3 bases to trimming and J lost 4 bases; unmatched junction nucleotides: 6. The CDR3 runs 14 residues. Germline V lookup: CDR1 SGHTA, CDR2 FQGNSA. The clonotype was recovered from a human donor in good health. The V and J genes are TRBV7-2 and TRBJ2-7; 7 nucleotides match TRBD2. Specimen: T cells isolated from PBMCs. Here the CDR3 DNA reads TGTGCCAGCAGCTTGTCCGGGACTACGTACGAGCAGTACTTC. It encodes CASSLSGTTYEQYF.